This TCR beta chain appears in the sequencing data of a study of blood T cell repertoires in COVID-19. Study-level information: The cDNA or gDNA used as material had been derived from T cells, B-cell-depleted T cells, or PBMCs.

The germline V gene has CDR1 GTSNPN and CDR2 SVGIG (reference sequence). This CDR3 has 15 residues. The ends were cut back, 0 bases at V and 1 base at J, with 12 bases in the middle. Only in-frame clones appear in the TCRdb table, and some are missing; sequencing was by immunoSEQ multiplex PCR. This sample has about 350,000 clones, with approximately 90% found just once. The V and J genes are TRBV30 and TRBJ1-2; D is possibly TRBD1 (5 bases). Sequencing was performed on peripheral blood. The receptor was isolated from a woman in her sixties or seventies with COVID-19, enrolled during active disease. For the CDR3, the DNA is TGTGCCTGGAGTGTACTGGCAGGGATTAACTATGGCTACACCTTC. Translating gives CAWSVLAGINYGYTF.